The 5 T cell receptor beta chains below all came from one sample that was sequenced in a study of blood T cells in healthy people across ages. Alongside a J-beta primer mix, a sample-barcoded 5' primer served in a second PCR lasting roughly 6 to 11 cycles. TCRdb ran MiXCR on the 5' RACE reads and lists one entry per CDR3 protein. The table lists some 860,000 distinct CDR3 sequences, approximately 60% of them singletons, with 20% to 30% in the top ten. The sequencing input was blood. The receptors come from a man aged 35-49 years in good health.

This chain links TRBV21-1 with TRBJ1-6. TRBV21-1 is a pseudogene segment. The CDR3 extends over 16 amino acids. CDR3 sequence reads: CASIIRGQTYNSPLHF. In DNA form, the CDR3 reads TGTGCCAGCATCATAAGAGGGCAAACCTATAATTCACCCCTCCACTTT.

The chain joins TRBV7-2 to TRBJ2-5; D gene ambiguous. Germline CDR1 reads SGHTA; CDR2 reads FQGNSA. This CDR3 comprises 12 residues. V was trimmed by 2 bases and J by 13 bases, leaving 14 bases between them. The DNA of the CDR3 is TGTGCCAGCAGCTTAAATCTGGACCGCCTGTACTTC. Protein: CASSLNLDRLYF.

V and J are TRBV3-1 and TRBJ2-1; 7 nucleotides match TRBD2. The germline CDR1 and CDR2 sequences are LGHDT and YNNKEL (reference sequence). The CDR3 totals 14 residues. The chain's CDR3 is CAASGARSYNEQFF. The DNA for the CDR3 is TGTGCGGCTAGCGGAGCCCGCTCCTACAATGAGCAGTTCTTC.

The rearrangement uses TRBV27 and TRBJ2-7, with D tentatively TRBD1 (5 bases). The CDR3 contains 16 residues. Germline V gene data show CDR1 as MNHEY and CDR2 as SMNVEV (reference sequence). Trimming took 6 bases from V and 0 from J, leaving 18 bases between them. CDR3 nucleotides: TGTGCCAGCAGAGGAGAAACAGGCCGGAGCTCCTACGAGCAGTACTTC. This gives the protein CASRGETGRSSYEQYF.

The chain employs TRBV7-2 and TRBJ1-2; tentatively, D is TRBD1 (6 bases). Trimming took 3 bases from V and 0 from J, leaving 11 bases between them. The germline gives CDR1 SGHTA, CDR2 FQGNSA. This CDR3 has 15 amino acids. As DNA, the CDR3 is TGTGCCAGCAGCTTGAAGGGGGAAGCTAACTATGGCTACACCTTC. This encodes CASSLKGEANYGYTF.